Shown below are 31 T cell receptor beta chains from a single sample sequenced in a study of blood T cell repertoires in COVID-19. The method was immunoSEQ multiplex PCR; TCRdb's version includes in-frame clones alone and lacks a portion of them. Among around 230,000 clones, about four fifths were seen once, and the ten largest hold over 8%. The material sequenced was peripheral blood. The source of these receptors is a woman over 75 with acute or convalescent COVID-19.

The V and J genes are TRBV6-8 and TRBJ2-1; TRBD2 might be the D (5 bases). Germline V lookup: CDR1 MNHGY, CDR2 SAAAGT. CDR3 length: 14 amino acids. The V end was cut by 5 bases, the J end by 4 bases, with 12 bases between. The CDR3 DNA reads TGTGCCAGCAGTCCCCCGGACTCGTACAATGAGCAGTTCTTC. Its protein product is CASSPPDSYNEQFF.

The chain is built from TRBV30 and TRBJ1-3; D remains ambiguous. Germline V gene sequence: CDR1 GTSNPN, CDR2 SVGIG (reference sequence). This CDR3 spans 13 amino acids. Between the trimmed V and J ends, which lost 2 bases and 2 bases, there was a span of 7 bases. The CDR3 sequence: CAWSNLPGNTIYF. In DNA, the CDR3 is TGTGCCTGGAGTAACCTACCTGGAAACACCATATATTTT.

The chain has TRBV5-1 and TRBJ2-2; the D gene is possibly TRBD1 (6 bases). In germline, CDR1 is SGHRS, CDR2 YFSETQ. The V and J ends lost 4 bases and 4 bases respectively, with 14 bases between them. There are 15 residues in the CDR3. The CDR3 DNA reads as TGCGCCAGCAGCCGAGACAGGCAGTTCACCGGGGAGCTGTTTTTT. Amino acid sequence: CASSRDRQFTGELFF.

This rearrangement joins TRBV6-5 to TRBJ1-6; weak D call: TRBD1 (5 bases). V lost 6 bases, J lost 7 bases, and 7 bases lay in between. Germline V CDR1 and CDR2: MNHEY, SVGAGI. The CDR3 totals 12 residues. The DNA of the CDR3 is TGTGCCAGCAGGGACACAAATTCACCCCTCCACTTT. Encoded protein: CASRDTNSPLHF.

For the CDR3, the DNA is TGTGCCAGCAGTGACATCCTGGGTGCAGGGTTTCCCTACGAGCAGTACTTC. Its protein is CASSDILGAGFPYEQYF. The gene calls are TRBV6-4 and TRBJ2-7; possible D gene TRBD1, 5 bases. This CDR3 has 17 residues. V lost 2 bases and J 2 bases, leaving 19 bases between the germline ends. Per germline, CDR1 MRHNA and CDR2 SNTAGT.

The V and J genes are TRBV12-3 or TRBV12-4 and TRBJ1-5; D unclear. The CDR3 contains 12 residues. Trimming removed 6 bases at V and 9 bases at J, with 12 bases between. The CDR3 nucleotides are TGTGCCAGCAGCCAAGAGCCCACGCCCCAGCATTTT. This sequence encodes CASSQEPTPQHF.

This sequence joins TRBV2 and TRBJ2-7, with D perhaps TRBD1 (5 bases). V was shortened by 2 bases and J by 2 bases, with 13 bases between the two germline ends. This CDR3 comprises 15 residues. CDR1 SNHLY and CDR2 FYNNEI come from the germline V gene. CDR3 bases: TGTGCCAGCAGTGAATGGCTGGACACCCCCTACGAGCAGTACTTC. As protein: CASSEWLDTPYEQYF. The full variable domain, its missing parts supplied by reference TRBV2 and TRBJ2-7, is EPEVTQTPSHQVTQMGQEVILRCVPISNHLYFYWYRQILGQKVEFLVSFYNNEISEKSEIFDDQFSVERPDGSNFTLKIRSTKLEDSAMYFCASSEWLDTPYEQYFGPGTRLTVT.

V usage is TRBV7-9 and J usage is TRBJ1-2; 7 bases map to TRBD1. J gave up 0 bases and V 5 bases, and 12 bases lay outside the gene matches. CDR3 length: 17 amino acids. CDR1 and CDR2 (germline): SEHNR, FQNEAQ (reference sequence). The CDR3 nucleotides are TGTGCCAGCAGCCCAAGGACAGGTGGATTAGCTAACTATGGCTACACCTTC. This sequence encodes CASSPRTGGLANYGYTF.

The rearrangement joins TRBV9 to TRBJ1-1; TRBD1 might be the D (5 bases). V lost 0 bases and J lost 8, with 20 bases in between. The CDR3 is made up of 16 amino acids. Germline values: CDR1 SGDLS, CDR2 YYNGEE. The CDR3 region has the DNA TGTGCCAGCAGCGTAGGGGCCAGGGACTCCGCGAGGGAAGCTTTCTTT. Translating it yields CASSVGARDSAREAFF.

The J gene is TRBJ1-5, the V gene TRBV27; 7 positions agree with TRBD1. The CDR3 extends over 14 amino acids. The germline gives CDR1 MNHEY, CDR2 SMNVEV (reference sequence). The ends lost 0 bases at V and 9 bases at J; junction bases unmatched: 5. In DNA form, the CDR3 reads TGTGCCAGCAGTTTATCGGACAGGTGGGGGCCCCAGCATTTT. It encodes CASSLSDRWGPQHF.

The rearrangement joins TRBV5-1 to TRBJ2-6; D is possibly TRBD2 (6 bases). The CDR3 sequence is 17 residues long. The V end lost 3 bases, the J end lost 0 bases, and 13 bases lay between the germline ends. Germline lookup yields CDR1 SGHRS and CDR2 YFSETQ. This CDR3 reads CASSWDFGNSGANVLTF. Here the CDR3 DNA reads TGCGCCAGCAGCTGGGACTTCGGAAACTCTGGGGCCAACGTCCTGACTTTC.

This clone was counted once. The rearrangement joins TRBV19 to TRBJ1-2; 8 bases map to TRBD1. The V gene's germline CDR1 is LNHDA and CDR2 SQIVND (reference sequence). The CDR3 runs to 15 residues. V trimming: 9 bases; J trimming: 4 bases; junction bases outside the gene matches: 13. CDR3 nucleotide sequence: TGTGCCAGCCGTCCTACGGACAGGGCTCCCTATGGCTACACCTTC. It translates to CASRPTDRAPYGYTF.

CDR3 loop: CASSPTGDTGELFF. In DNA form, the CDR3 reads TGTGCCAGCAGCCCGACAGGGGACACCGGGGAGCTGTTTTTT. The V and J genes are TRBV11-3 and TRBJ2-2, with 8 bases fitting TRBD1. Germline V lookup: CDR1 SGHNT, CDR2 YENEEA. This CDR3 region has 14 residues. V shed 5 bases, J shed 3 bases, and the junction held 2 bases outside the gene matches. The whole variable domain, remainder taken from reference TRBV11-3 and TRBJ2-2, is EAGVVQSPRYKIIEKKQPVAFWCNPISGHNTLYWYLQNLGQGPELLIRYENEEAVDDSQLPKDRFSAERLKGVDSTLKIQPAELGDSAVYLCASSPTGDTGELFFGEGSRLTVL.

The V and J genes are TRBV5-4 and TRBJ1-2; D uncertain. The germline gives CDR1 SGHNT, CDR2 YYREEE (reference sequence). V lost 0 bases to trimming and J lost 6 bases, with 12 bases between them. The CDR3 spans 14 residues. The CDR3 DNA reads TGTGCCAGCAGCTTGGCGGGTCCCAGTGATGGCTACACCTTC. This sequence encodes CASSLAGPSDGYTF.

The rearrangement joins TRBV5-4 to TRBJ2-7, with 7 bases matching TRBD1. Germline V lookup: CDR1 SGHNT, CDR2 YYREEE (reference sequence). The J segment lost 2 bases and the V segment lost 5 bases, leaving 4 bases of the junction unmatched. The CDR3 covers 13 residues. The CDR3 DNA reads TGTGCCAGCAGAGGGGACAGTGCCTACGAGCAGTACTTC. Translation: CASRGDSAYEQYF.

This clone was counted only a few times. The rearrangement joins TRBV4-1 to TRBJ1-2; 11 bases line up with TRBD1. Germline CDR1 reads MGHRA; CDR2 reads YSYEKL. Trimming at V came to 3 bases and at J to 7 bases, leaving 1 base not matched to a gene. The length of the CDR3 is 13 residues. CDR3 nucleotide sequence: TGCGCCAGCAGCCAGGGACAGGGGGGTGGCTACACCTTC. Its translation is CASSQGQGGGYTF.

The gene calls are TRBV3-1 (or the pseudogene TRBV3-2) and TRBJ2-1; 9 nucleotides agree with TRBD2. The CDR3 spans 16 residues. V was pared by 0 bases and J by 4 bases, with 4 bases of the junction left unmatched. Germline assignment: CDR1 LGHDT and CDR2 YNNKEL (reference sequence). CDR3 in amino acids: CASSQEYLAGYNEQFF. The CDR3 DNA reads TGTGCCAGCAGCCAAGAATACCTAGCGGGGTACAATGAGCAGTTCTTC.

The rearrangement uses TRBV4-1 and TRBJ2-7; TRBD2 agrees at 8 bases. V trimming: 1 base; J trimming: 1 base; junction bases outside the gene matches: 6. The CDR3 is 16 residues long. CDR1 is MGHRA, CDR2 YSYEKL, per germline. The CDR3 region is CASSQVFSGASYEQYF. As DNA, the CDR3 is TGCGCCAGCAGCCAAGTTTTTAGCGGGGCTTCCTACGAGCAGTACTTC.

A few counts support this clone. V and J are TRBV28 and TRBJ1-2; no firm D call. This CDR3 is built from 14 residues. V was pared by 5 bases and J by 4 bases, with 14 bases between. Germline-derived CDR1 and CDR2 are MDHEN and SYDVKM. The CDR3 protein is CASSATDFSYGYTF. In DNA, the CDR3 is TGTGCCAGCAGTGCAACAGATTTTTCCTATGGCTACACCTTC.

This rearrangement joins TRBV15 to TRBJ2-1, with 13 bases fitting TRBD2. After removal of 4 bases from V and 6 bases from J, the junction contained 6 bases not matched to a gene. This CDR3 has 16 amino acids. Germline V gene data show CDR1 as LNHNV and CDR2 as YYDKDF (reference sequence). CDR3 DNA: TGTGCCACCAGCAACTTACTAGCGGGGGGGCCCAATGAGCAGTTCTTC. This sequence encodes CATSNLLAGGPNEQFF.

This clone was seen a few times. The gene calls are TRBV7-2 and TRBJ1-3; D is uncertain. This CDR3 spans 14 amino acids. Germline CDR1 reads SGHTA; CDR2 reads FQGNSA. V shed 3 bases and J shed 2 bases, with 8 bases lying between them. CDR3 amino acids: CASSLGSPGNTIYF. For the CDR3, the DNA is TGTGCCAGCAGCTTGGGCAGCCCTGGAAACACCATATATTTT.

The table lists this clone with a count of one. The V call is TRBV6-5, the J call TRBJ2-5; TRBD1 is a possible D gene (7 bases). This CDR3 comprises 13 residues. V shed 8 bases and J shed 5 bases, with 15 bases lying between them. From germline, CDR1 is MNHEY and CDR2 SVGAGI. As DNA, the CDR3 is TGTGCCAGCGGCAGGGGGAGGTGGGAGACCCAGTACTTC. Translating gives CASGRGRWETQYF.

This chain uses TRBV7-2 with TRBJ2-7; 9 bases fit TRBD2. There are 16 residues in the CDR3. CDR1 and CDR2 (germline): SGHTA, FQGNSA. With V trimmed by 5 bases and J by 4 bases, 12 bases remained unmatched. CDR3 DNA: TGTGCCAGCAGCCCCGGCTCTGCGGGGGGGCCGTACGAGCAGTACTTC. Translated, it gives CASSPGSAGGPYEQYF.

The chain uses TRBV3-1 (or the pseudogene TRBV3-2) and TRBJ2-3, with TRBD2 matching 7 bases. Trimming cost V 3 bases and J 1 base; bases outside gene matches: 10. The germline CDR1 and CDR2 sequences are LGHDT and YNNKEL (reference sequence). The CDR3 has 17 amino acids. CDR3 sequence (DNA): TGTGCCAGCAGCCAGGGAGAGCGGGGCCCCGGCACAGATACGCAGTATTTT. Protein sequence: CASSQGERGPGTDTQYF.

The chain carries TRBV6-6 and TRBJ1-6; D is undetermined. CDR1 is MNHNY, CDR2 SVGAGI, per germline (reference sequence). The CDR3 length is 12 residues. V was pared by 2 bases and J by 9 bases, with 5 bases between. DNA of the CDR3: TGTGCCAGCAGTTACGCGAGTTCACCCCTCCACTTT. Protein: CASSYASSPLHF.

V and J are TRBV5-1 and TRBJ2-1; 9 bases line up with TRBD1. CDR1 SGHRS and CDR2 YFSETQ come from the germline V gene. V shed 6 bases and J 6 bases; nucleotides not matched to a gene: 13. CDR3 length: 16 amino acids. CDR3 in amino acids: CASKRSGQGLANEQFF. The CDR3 bases are TGCGCCAGCAAGAGATCCGGACAGGGGCTTGCCAATGAGCAGTTCTTC.

DNA for the CDR3: TGTGCCAGCAGCAAGGGACTAGCGGGGGGAGATACGCAGTATTTT. Translation: CASSKGLAGGDTQYF. The chain recombines TRBV11-1 with TRBJ2-3; TRBD2 matches at 15 bases. Trimming removed 5 bases from V and 5 bases from J; junction bases left unmatched: 2. CDR1 and CDR2 from the germline V gene are SGHAT and FQDESV (reference sequence). The CDR3 is made up of 15 amino acids.

CDR3 nucleotides: TGTGCCTGGAGTAAGCTCCTCCATGAAAAACTGTTTTTT. Amino acids: CAWSKLLHEKLFF. The chain carries TRBV30 and TRBJ1-4; no clear D. Deletions cut 2 bases from V and 6 bases from J, with 10 bases between. Per the germline V gene, CDR1 is GTSNPN and CDR2 is SVGIG (reference sequence). This CDR3 is built from 13 residues.

V and J are TRBV28 and TRBJ2-2; D may be TRBD2 (5 bases). CDR1 is MDHEN, CDR2 SYDVKM, per germline. This CDR3 is built from 16 residues. With 6 bases removed from V and 1 base from J, the gap between germline ends came to 15 bases. The CDR3 nucleotides are TGTGCCAGCAGCTTTCGAGGGAGTCAGAACACCGGGGAGCTGTTTTTT. Translation gives CASSFRGSQNTGELFF.

V is TRBV3-1 (or the pseudogene TRBV3-2) and J is TRBJ1-4, with 7 positions matching TRBD1. V dropped 1 base and J dropped 5; count of bases not matched to a gene: 4. CDR1 LGHDT and CDR2 YNNKEL come from the germline V gene (reference sequence). The CDR3 runs 15 residues. This CDR3 reads CASSQGGQKNEKLFF. CDR3 coding DNA: TGTGCCAGCAGCCAAGGGGGACAGAAGAATGAAAAACTGTTTTTT.

The rearrangement joins TRBV28 to TRBJ1-5; TRBD1 aligns across 7 bases. This CDR3 is 16 amino acids long. V dropped 7 bases and J dropped 3; count of bases not matched to a gene: 12. Germline V gene data show CDR1 as MDHEN and CDR2 as SYDVKM. The CDR3 nucleotides read TGTGCCAGCACCGAAGGGGGCCGGATCCTCAATCAGCCCCAGCATTTT. Protein product: CASTEGGRILNQPQHF.